The 10 T cell receptor beta chains presented below share a single source sample, sequenced in a study of control samples from healthy donors and cancer patients. Profiled with immunoSEQ multiplex PCR; TCRdb holds only in-frame clones, not every one. In the table there are 130,000 or so clones, about 90% of which are singletons. Material for sequencing was PBMCs. Receptors were obtained from a man aged 50 to 60 with head and neck cancer.

The chain is built from TRBV5-1 and TRBJ2-5, with a possible D match to TRBD2 (6 bases). Between the trimmed V and J ends, which lost 3 bases and 2 bases, there was a span of 14 bases. Germline V gene lookup returns CDR1 SGHRS and CDR2 YFSETQ. This CDR3 region has 15 residues. The CDR3 loop is CASSSRAGGQETQYF. CDR3 bases: TGCGCCAGCAGCTCGCGTGCCGGGGGACAAGAGACCCAGTACTTC.

The chain links TRBV28 to TRBJ2-5; TRBD2 aligns across 10 bases. Per germline, CDR1 MDHEN and CDR2 SYDVKM. CDR3 length: 15 amino acids. V was pared by 5 bases and J by 2 bases, with 5 bases of the junction left unmatched. The CDR3 DNA follows: TGTGCCAGCAGTCCGGGACTAGCGTTACAAGAGACCCAGTACTTC. Protein: CASSPGLALQETQYF.

This chain joins TRBV6-2 or TRBV6-3 and TRBJ2-3; D is perhaps TRBD1 or TRBD2 (5 bases each). CDR1 is MNHEY and CDR2 is SVGEGT in the germline V gene. The length of the CDR3 is 18 residues. Trimming shortened V by 2 bases and J by 5 bases, and 23 bases separated the two germline ends. CDR3 loop: CASSYLGLTDGARDTQYF. CDR3 sequence (DNA): TGTGCCAGCAGTTACCTGGGCCTTACAGACGGGGCCAGAGATACGCAGTATTTT.

The rearrangement uses TRBV5-8 and TRBJ1-1; D is perhaps TRBD1 (5 bases). Germline-derived CDR1 and CDR2 are SGHTS and YDEGEE. V lost 3 bases and J lost 0, with 21 bases in between. The CDR3 spans 18 residues. CDR3 DNA sequence: TGTGCCAGCAGCTATGGCAGGGTAGACGTTGACATGAACACTGAAGCTTTCTTT. Residues: CASSYGRVDVDMNTEAFF.

The chain combines TRBV5-1 with TRBJ2-7; 9 nucleotides match TRBD1. Per germline, CDR1 SGHRS and CDR2 YFSETQ. J lost 5 bases, V lost 0 bases, and 6 bases had no gene match. There are 15 residues in the CDR3. Here the CDR3 DNA reads TGCGCCAGCAGCTTGGCGGGGACAGGGTTTCACGAGCAGTACTTC. It is translated as CASSLAGTGFHEQYF. Supplemented by reference TRBV5-1 and TRBJ2-7, the full variable domain reads KAGVTQTPRYLIKTRGQQVTLSCSPISGHRSVSWYQQTPGQGLQFLFEYFSETQRNKGNFPGRFSGRQFSNSRSEMNVSTLELGDSALYLCASSLAGTGFHEQYFGPGTRLTVT.

V is TRBV10-2 and J is TRBJ2-3, with D perhaps TRBD2 (5 bases). V was shortened by 3 bases and J by 6 bases, with 13 bases between the two germline ends. The CDR3 extends over 14 amino acids. CDR1 WSHSY and CDR2 SAAADI come from the germline V gene. The CDR3 sequence is CASSEVDGGDTQYF. CDR3 DNA sequence: TGCGCCAGCAGTGAAGTCGACGGCGGGGATACGCAGTATTTT.

The rearrangement joins TRBV18 to TRBJ1-2; 9 bases match TRBD1. Germline CDR1 and CDR2: KGHSH and LQKENI. This CDR3 is 15 amino acids long. J gave up 8 bases and V 6 bases, and 13 bases lay outside the gene matches. The CDR3 is CASSPRQGEDEGYTF. As DNA, the CDR3 is TGTGCCAGCTCTCCCCGACAGGGGGAGGATGAAGGCTACACCTTC.

The gene calls are TRBV28 and TRBJ1-1; D perhaps matches TRBD1 (5 bases). The germline V gene encodes CDR1 MDHEN and CDR2 SYDVKM. Trimming removed 6 bases at V and 0 bases at J, with 11 bases between. CDR3 length: 14 amino acids. The chain's CDR3 is CASRLQGMNTEAFF. The CDR3 DNA sequence: TGTGCCAGCAGGCTTCAGGGTATGAACACTGAAGCTTTCTTT.

This chain uses TRBV20-1 with TRBJ1-5, with D possibly matching TRBD1 (6 bases). Germline loops: CDR1 DFQATT, CDR2 SNEGSKA (reference sequence). Deletions cut 3 bases from V and 6 bases from J, with 24 bases between. This CDR3 contains 17 residues. The CDR3 nucleotides read TGCAGTGCTAGTTCTCCCGAATCGGGCAGGGGAGGTCAGCCCCAGCATTTT. As protein: CSASSPESGRGGQPQHF.

J is TRBJ2-1 and V is TRBV30; TRBD2 aligns across 7 bases. The V segment lost 0 bases and the J segment 9 bases; nucleotides outside the gene matches: 2. Germline V gives CDR1 GTSNPN, CDR2 SVGIG (reference sequence). The CDR3 contains 12 residues. CDR3 DNA sequence: TGTGCCTGGAGTGTATCGGGGGGTGAGCAGTTCTTC. Its protein is CAWSVSGGEQFF.